The clone carrying this T cell receptor (beta chain) has only one observation. Unmatched junction bases numbered 12, after V lost 5 bases and J lost 4 bases. Germline loops: CDR1 LGHNA, CDR2 YNFKEQ. The CDR3 covers 16 residues. Study processing details: Reference gene primer amplification gave nucleated cell count estimates. Sequenced by immunoSEQ multiplex PCR; TCRdb stores in-frame clones only, minus some. V, J and clone size were drawn from that table, and D and trimming were deduced from the DNA. The sample shows 100,000 to 150,000 clones, 80% to 90% of them seen only once. This sample was included in a study of blood T cell repertoires in COVID-19.

The receptor was derived from a man in his fifties or sixties with COVID-19, enrolled during active disease. The rearrangement uses TRBV4-2 and TRBJ2-5; 8 bases match TRBD1. What was sequenced was peripheral blood. The CDR3 protein is CASSVVDGQGGETQYF. CDR3 sequence (DNA): TGTGCCAGCAGCGTAGTCGATGGACAGGGTGGAGAGACCCAGTACTTC.